The text below deals with one T cell receptor (beta chain). This record comes from a study of patients and donors after allogeneic stem cell transplantation. TCRdb re-analysed the RT-PCR reads in MiXCR, keeping a single row per CDR3 protein. Here the sample spans about 960,000 distinct CDR3 sequences, roughly 18% being singletons. The germline V gene has CDR1 SEHNR and CDR2 FQNEAQ (reference sequence). V lost 3 bases and J 5 bases, leaving 10 bases between the germline ends. This CDR3 is built from 14 residues. Sequencing input: blood, either unsorted or a sorted T cell fraction (not recorded which). The V gene is TRBV7-9, the J gene TRBJ2-2; D call uncertain. The source of this sequence is a human donor who was either an allogeneic HSCT recipient or a stem cell or donor lymphocyte infusion donor (not recorded which). It is not recorded whose cells these are; they may come from a transplant donor. CDR3 in amino acids: CASSLTRQTGELFF. The CDR3 bases are TGTGCCAGCAGCTTGACAAGGCAGACCGGGGAGCTGTTTTTT.